The clone carrying this T cell receptor (beta chain) has ten or more counts. Its antigen is unknown. This specimen belongs to a study of T cells in Graves' hyperthyroidism and ophthalmopathy. As for the study in general: Upon initial diagnosis and before any treatment, peripheral blood was collected. Overall study results and limits: The model made its ophthalmopathy prediction, and onset followed a median approximately 6 months later. In the blood, most expanded thyroid clonotypes above 0.001 appeared as well.

It was RNA transcripts that yielded the amplified TCR beta CDR3 regions. The TCR CDR3 was amplified in a first-round RT-PCR using the HTBI primer set. One entry per CDR3 protein, called by TCRdb with MiXCR from the multiplex PCR reads. The sample has 640,000 or so distinct CDR3 sequences; roughly 14% are singletons. Trimming took off 2 bases at V and 8 bases at J, with 16 bases between the two ends. CDR1 and CDR2 (germline): SGDLS, YYNGEE. This CDR3 is built from 14 residues. The receptor was derived from a woman in her forties with Graves' ophthalmopathy. Sample: blood. The chain employs TRBV9 and TRBJ1-1, with a tentative D call TRBD1 (5 bases). CDR3 DNA sequence: TGTGCCAGCAGCGTGGGACGGGTTGGAACGGAAGCTTTCTTT. Its translation: CASSVGRVGTEAFF.